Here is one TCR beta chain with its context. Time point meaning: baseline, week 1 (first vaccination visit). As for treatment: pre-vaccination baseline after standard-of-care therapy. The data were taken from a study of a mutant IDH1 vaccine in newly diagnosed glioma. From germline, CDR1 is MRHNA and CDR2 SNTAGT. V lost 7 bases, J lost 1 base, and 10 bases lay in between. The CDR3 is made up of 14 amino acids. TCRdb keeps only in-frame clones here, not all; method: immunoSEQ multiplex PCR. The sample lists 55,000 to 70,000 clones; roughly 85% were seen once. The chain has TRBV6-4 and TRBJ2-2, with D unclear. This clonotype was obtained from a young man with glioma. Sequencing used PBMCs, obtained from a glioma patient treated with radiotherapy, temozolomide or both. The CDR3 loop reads CASMPEGNTGELFF. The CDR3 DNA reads TGTGCCAGCATGCCAGAAGGGAACACCGGGGAGCTGTTTTTT.